The 5 T cell receptor beta chains below come from one sample, sequenced in a study of CD8+CD57+ T cells in acquired aplastic anemia. Selection for sequencing was limited to patients who had shown CD8+CD57+ cell expansion by flow cytometry. Profiling of TCR beta VDJ combinations and CDR3 sequences used genomic DNA as template. TCRdb processed the reads anew with MiXCR; each CDR3 protein has one entry. The table records 300,000 or so distinct CDR3 sequences, approximately 60% of them present only once. Sequencing was performed on sorted CD4+, CD8+, or CD8+CD57+ T cells (not recorded which) from PBMCs. The receptors originated from a human donor with aplastic anemia.

There are many counts of this clonotype. The gene calls are TRBV20-1 and TRBJ1-1, with D possibly TRBD1 on 6 matching bases. The CDR3 is made up of 15 amino acids. Germline CDR1 is DFQATT and CDR2 is SNEGSKA (reference sequence). The V end lost 0 bases, the J end lost 5 bases, and 16 bases lay between the germline ends. CDR3 bases: TGCAGTGCTAGAGATCGGATTAGGGGGGTGACTGAAGCTTTCTTT. It encodes CSARDRIRGVTEAFF.

The chain links TRBV7-9 to TRBJ2-7, with 7 bases that match TRBD1. In germline, CDR1 is SEHNR, CDR2 FQNEAQ (reference sequence). The V gene end was trimmed by 7 bases and the J gene end by 2 bases; junction bases not matched to a gene: 8. The CDR3 runs to 14 residues. The DNA of the CDR3 is TGTGCCAGCACCCCCGACAGGGTGCCCTACGAGCAGTACTTC. It specifies CASTPDRVPYEQYF.

This clonotype has a handful of counts. This chain joins TRBV19 and TRBJ2-7; 10 bases align to TRBD2. This CDR3 contains 14 residues. The J segment lost 1 base and the V segment lost 5 bases, leaving 2 bases of the junction unmatched. CDR1 and CDR2 (germline): LNHDA, SQIVND (reference sequence). The chain's CDR3 is CASSVGLASYEQYF. The DNA for the CDR3 is TGTGCCAGTAGTGTGGGACTAGCGTCCTACGAGCAGTACTTC. The whole variable domain, filled in from reference TRBV19 and TRBJ2-7, reads DGGITQSPKYLFRKEGQNVTLSCEQNLNHDAMYWYRQDPGQGLRLIYYSQIVNDFQKGDIAEGYSVSREKKESFPLTVTSAQKNPTAFYLCASSVGLASYEQYFGPGTRLTVT.

Turning to this clonotype: This may be a read error: a much more frequent sequence differs by one nucleotide. The CDR3 end shows no conserved phenylalanine or tryptophan, and so a read error is likely. The chain recombines TRBV18 with TRBJ1-4; D unresolved. Germline assignment: CDR1 KGHSH and CDR2 LQKENI. The CDR3 sequence is 11 residues long. V was cut by 4 bases and J by 8 bases, with 5 bases left in between. Here the CDR3 reads CASSQEEKLFS. CDR3 nucleotide sequence: TGTGCCAGCTCACAGGAGGAAAAACTGTTTTCT.

This clonotype has ten or more counts. The gene calls are TRBV7-2 and TRBJ2-1; 12 bases fit TRBD2. The CDR3 totals 16 residues. The junction had 11 bases not matched to a gene; V was cut back by 4 bases and J by 10 bases. Germline CDR1 and CDR2: SGHTA and FQGNSA. In nucleotides, the CDR3 is TGTGCCAGCAGCTCCCCTCTAGCGGGGGGGCCCTGGGAGCAGTTCTTC. Protein product: CASSSPLAGGPWEQFF.